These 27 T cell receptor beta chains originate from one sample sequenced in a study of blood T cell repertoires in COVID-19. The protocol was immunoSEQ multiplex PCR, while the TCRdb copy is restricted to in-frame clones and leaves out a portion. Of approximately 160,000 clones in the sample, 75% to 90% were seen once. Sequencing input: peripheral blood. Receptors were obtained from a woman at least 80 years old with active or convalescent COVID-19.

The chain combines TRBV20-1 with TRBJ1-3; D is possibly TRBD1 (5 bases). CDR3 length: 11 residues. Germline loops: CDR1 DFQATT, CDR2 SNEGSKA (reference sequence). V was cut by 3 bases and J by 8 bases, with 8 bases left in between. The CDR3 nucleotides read TGCAGTGCTAGCGGGGGAGACACCATATATTTT. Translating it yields CSASGGDTIYF.

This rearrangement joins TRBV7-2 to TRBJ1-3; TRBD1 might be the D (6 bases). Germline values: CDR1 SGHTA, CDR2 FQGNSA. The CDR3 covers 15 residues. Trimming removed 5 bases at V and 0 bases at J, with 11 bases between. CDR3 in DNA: TGTGCCAGCAGCGAGGACAGTAACTCTGGAAACACCATATATTTT. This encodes CASSEDSNSGNTIYF. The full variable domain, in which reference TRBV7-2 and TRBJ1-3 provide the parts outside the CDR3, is GAGVSQSPSNKVTEKGKDVELRCDPISGHTALYWYRQSLGQGLEFLIYFQGNSAPDKSGLPSDRFSAERTGGSVSTLTIQRTQQEDSAVYLCASSEDSNSGNTIYFGEGSWLTVV.

CDR3 residues: CASSKRGQGFSNQPQHF. The CDR3, as DNA: TGTGCCAGCAGCAAACGAGGACAGGGGTTTAGCAATCAGCCCCAGCATTTT. The chain uses TRBV21-1 and TRBJ1-5; the tabulated D call, TRBD1, remains unverified against the DNA. TRBV21-1 is a recognized pseudogene. CDR3 size: 17 residues.

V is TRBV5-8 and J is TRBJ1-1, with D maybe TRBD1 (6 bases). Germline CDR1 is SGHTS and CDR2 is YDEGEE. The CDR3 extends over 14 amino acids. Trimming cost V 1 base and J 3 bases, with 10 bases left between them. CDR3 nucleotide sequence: TGTGCCAGCAGCTTGTTCGGGGGGCACACTGAAGCTTTCTTT. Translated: CASSLFGGHTEAFF. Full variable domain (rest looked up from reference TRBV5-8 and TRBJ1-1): EAGVTQSPTHLIKTRGQQATLRCSPISGHTSVYWYQQALGLGLQFLLWYDEGEERNRGNFPPRFSGRQFPNYSSELNVNALELEDSALYLCASSLFGGHTEAFFGQGTRLTVV.

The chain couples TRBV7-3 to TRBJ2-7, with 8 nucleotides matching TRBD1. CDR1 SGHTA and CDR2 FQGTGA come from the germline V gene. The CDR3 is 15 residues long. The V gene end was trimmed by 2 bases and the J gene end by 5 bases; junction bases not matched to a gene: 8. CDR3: CASSLLDRGRDEQYF. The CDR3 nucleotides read TGTGCCAGCAGCTTACTCGACAGGGGCCGGGACGAGCAGTACTTC. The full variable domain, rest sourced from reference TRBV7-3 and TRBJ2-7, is GAGVSQTPSNKVTEKGKYVELRCDPISGHTALYWYRQSLGQGPEFLIYFQGTGAADDSGLPNDRFFAVRPEGSVSTLKIQRTERGDSAVYLCASSLLDRGRDEQYFGPGTRLTVT.

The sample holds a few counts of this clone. The CDR3 loop reads CSVAGGENIQYF. The DNA for the CDR3 is TGCAGCGTTGCAGGGGGCGAAAACATTCAGTACTTC. V is TRBV29-1 and J is TRBJ2-4; 8 bases fit TRBD1. With V trimmed by 4 bases and J by 5 bases, 1 base remained unmatched. The CDR3 runs to 12 residues. The germline CDR1 and CDR2 sequences are SQVTM and ANQGSEA.

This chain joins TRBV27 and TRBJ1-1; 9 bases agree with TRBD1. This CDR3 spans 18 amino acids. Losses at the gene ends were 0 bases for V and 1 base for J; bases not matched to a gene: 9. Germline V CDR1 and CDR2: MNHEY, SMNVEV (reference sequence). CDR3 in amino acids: CASSLSRTGALENTEAFF. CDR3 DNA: TGTGCCAGCAGTTTATCTCGGACAGGGGCGTTAGAGAACACTGAAGCTTTCTTT.

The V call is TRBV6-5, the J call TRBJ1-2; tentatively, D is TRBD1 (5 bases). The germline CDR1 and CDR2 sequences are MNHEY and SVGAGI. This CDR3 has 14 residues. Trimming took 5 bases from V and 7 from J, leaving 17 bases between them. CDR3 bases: TGTGCCAGCAGTCCCCGTGGCAGGGAGGGTGGCTACACCTTC. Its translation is CASSPRGREGGYTF.

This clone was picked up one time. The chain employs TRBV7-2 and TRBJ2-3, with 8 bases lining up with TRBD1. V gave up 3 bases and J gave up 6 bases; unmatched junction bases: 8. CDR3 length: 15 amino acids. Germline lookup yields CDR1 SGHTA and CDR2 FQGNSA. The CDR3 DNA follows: TGTGCCAGCAGCTTGGGGACAGGCCGCGGGGATACGCAGTATTTT. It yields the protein CASSLGTGRGDTQYF.

DNA of the CDR3: TGTGCCAGCAGCGAAACTTGGACTAGCGGGGGGGCGGGTCCCTACAATGAGCAGTTCTTC. Its translation is CASSETWTSGGAGPYNEQFF. V and J are TRBV3-1 (or the pseudogene TRBV3-2) and TRBJ2-1; 15 bases are shared with TRBD2. The V and J ends lost 5 bases and 2 bases, in that order; junction bases with no gene match: 13. The CDR3 has 20 residues. CDR1 is LGHDT, CDR2 YNNKEL, per germline (reference sequence).

This chain's CDR3 is CASMNPGDNEQFF. The CDR3 DNA is TGTGCCAGCATGAACCCAGGGGACAATGAGCAGTTCTTC. The chain links TRBV2 to TRBJ2-1; a possible D gene is TRBD1 (6 bases). Germline V gene sequence: CDR1 SNHLY, CDR2 FYNNEI. This CDR3 spans 13 amino acids. V was trimmed by 7 bases and J by 5 bases, leaving 12 bases between them.

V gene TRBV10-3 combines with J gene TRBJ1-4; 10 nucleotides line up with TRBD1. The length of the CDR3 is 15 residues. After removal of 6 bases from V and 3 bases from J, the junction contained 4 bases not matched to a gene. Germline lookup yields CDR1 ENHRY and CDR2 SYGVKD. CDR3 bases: TGTGCCATCAGCCGGGACAGGGGATCTAATGAAAAACTGTTTTTT. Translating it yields CAISRDRGSNEKLFF.

CDR3 loop: CASSLGQGTYGYTF. CDR3 bases: TGTGCCAGCAGCTTAGGACAGGGGACTTATGGCTACACCTTC. This rearrangement joins TRBV7-2 to TRBJ1-2; TRBD1 matches at 8 bases. This CDR3 has 14 amino acids. Looked up from germline, CDR1 is SGHTA and CDR2 is FQGNSA. V gave up 1 base and J gave up 5 bases; unmatched junction bases: 3.

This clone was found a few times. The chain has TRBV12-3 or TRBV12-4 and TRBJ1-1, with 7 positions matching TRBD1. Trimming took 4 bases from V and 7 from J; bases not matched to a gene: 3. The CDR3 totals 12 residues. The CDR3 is CASSSDRSEAFF. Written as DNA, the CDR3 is TGTGCCAGCAGTTCGGACAGGAGTGAAGCTTTCTTT.

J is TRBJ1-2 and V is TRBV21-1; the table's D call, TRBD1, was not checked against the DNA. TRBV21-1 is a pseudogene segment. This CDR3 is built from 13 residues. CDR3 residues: CASSKGQGDGYTF. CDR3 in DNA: TGTGCCAGCAGCAAAGGACAGGGGGATGGCTACACCTTC.

The CDR3 here is CASIEGGNYGYTF. For the CDR3, the DNA is TGTGCCAGCATCGAGGGAGGGAACTATGGCTACACCTTC. V usage is TRBV2 and J usage is TRBJ1-2, with D unresolved. CDR1 is SNHLY, CDR2 FYNNEI, per germline. This CDR3 has 13 residues. V was trimmed by 7 bases and J by 2 bases, leaving 11 bases between them.

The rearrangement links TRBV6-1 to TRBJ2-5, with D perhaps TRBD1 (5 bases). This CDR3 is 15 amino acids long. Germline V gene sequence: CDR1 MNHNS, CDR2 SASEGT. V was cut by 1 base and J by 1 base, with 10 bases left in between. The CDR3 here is CASSEVPRAQETQYF. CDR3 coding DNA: TGTGCCAGCAGTGAAGTCCCCAGGGCCCAAGAGACCCAGTACTTC.

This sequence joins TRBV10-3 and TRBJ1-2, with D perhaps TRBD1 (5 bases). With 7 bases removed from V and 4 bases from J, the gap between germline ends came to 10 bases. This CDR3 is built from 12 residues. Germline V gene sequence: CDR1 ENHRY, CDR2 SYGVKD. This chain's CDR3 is CAIMGGGYGYTF. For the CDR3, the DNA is TGTGCCATCATGGGCGGGGGCTATGGCTACACCTTC.

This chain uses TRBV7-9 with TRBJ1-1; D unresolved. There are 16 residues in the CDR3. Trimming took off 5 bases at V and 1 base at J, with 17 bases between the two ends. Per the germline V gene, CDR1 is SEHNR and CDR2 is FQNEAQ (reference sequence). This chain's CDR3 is CASSQPPGSGNTEAFF. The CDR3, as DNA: TGTGCCAGCAGCCAACCCCCTGGGTCGGGGAACACTGAAGCTTTCTTT.

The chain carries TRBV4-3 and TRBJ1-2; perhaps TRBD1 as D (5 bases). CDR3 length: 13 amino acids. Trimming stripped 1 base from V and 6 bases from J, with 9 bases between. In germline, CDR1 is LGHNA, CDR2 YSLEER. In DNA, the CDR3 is TGCGCCAGCAGCCAAGCGGGGACTAATGGCTACACCTTC. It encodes CASSQAGTNGYTF.

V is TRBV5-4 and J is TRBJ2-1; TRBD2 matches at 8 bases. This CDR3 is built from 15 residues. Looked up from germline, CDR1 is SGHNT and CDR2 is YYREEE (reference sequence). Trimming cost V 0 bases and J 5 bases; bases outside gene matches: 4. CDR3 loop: CASSLVLAAHNEQFF. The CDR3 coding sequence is TGTGCCAGCAGCTTGGTACTAGCGGCCCACAATGAGCAGTTCTTC. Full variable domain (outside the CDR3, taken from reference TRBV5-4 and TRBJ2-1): ETGVTQSPTHLIKTRGQQVTLRCSSQSGHNTVSWYQQALGQGPQFIFQYYREEENGRGNFPPRFSGLQFPNYSSELNVNALELDDSALYLCASSLVLAAHNEQFFGPGTRLTVL.

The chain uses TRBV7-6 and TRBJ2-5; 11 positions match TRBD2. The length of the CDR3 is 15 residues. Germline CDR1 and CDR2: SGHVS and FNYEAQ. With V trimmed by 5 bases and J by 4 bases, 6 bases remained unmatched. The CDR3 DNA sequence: TGTGCCAGCAGCCAAAGTAGCGGGGGGGCAGAGACCCAGTACTTC. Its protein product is CASSQSSGGAETQYF.

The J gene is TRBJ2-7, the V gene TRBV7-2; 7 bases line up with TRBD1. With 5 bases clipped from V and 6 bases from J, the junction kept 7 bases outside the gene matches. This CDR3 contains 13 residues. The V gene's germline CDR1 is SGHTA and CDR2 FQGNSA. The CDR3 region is CASSPRQGPEQYF. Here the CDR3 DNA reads TGTGCCAGCAGCCCACGACAGGGACCCGAGCAGTACTTC.

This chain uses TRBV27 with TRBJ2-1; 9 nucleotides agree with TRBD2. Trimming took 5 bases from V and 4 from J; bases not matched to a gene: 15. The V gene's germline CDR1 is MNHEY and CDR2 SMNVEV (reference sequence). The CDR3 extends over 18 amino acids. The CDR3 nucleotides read TGTGCCAGCAGTCCGGGGACTAGCAGCAACTCCGGATACAATGAGCAGTTCTTC. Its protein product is CASSPGTSSNSGYNEQFF.

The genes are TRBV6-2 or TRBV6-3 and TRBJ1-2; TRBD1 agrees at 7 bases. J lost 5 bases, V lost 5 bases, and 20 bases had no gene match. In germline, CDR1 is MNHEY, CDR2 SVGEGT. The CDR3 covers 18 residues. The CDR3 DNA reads TGTGCCAGCAGTACCTCCTTACAGGGGCGTTCTGAGGGATATGGCTACACCTTC. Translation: CASSTSLQGRSEGYGYTF.

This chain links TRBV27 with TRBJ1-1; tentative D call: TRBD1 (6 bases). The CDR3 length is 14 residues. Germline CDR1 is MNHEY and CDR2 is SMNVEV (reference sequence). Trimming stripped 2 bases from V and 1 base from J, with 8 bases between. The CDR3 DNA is TGTGCCAGCAGTTTAAAAGGGGGGAACACTGAAGCTTTCTTT. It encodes CASSLKGGNTEAFF.

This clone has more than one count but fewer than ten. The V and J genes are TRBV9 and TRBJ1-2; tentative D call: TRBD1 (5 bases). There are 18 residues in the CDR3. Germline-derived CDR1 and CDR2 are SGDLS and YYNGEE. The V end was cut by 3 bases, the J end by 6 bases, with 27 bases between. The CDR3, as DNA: TGTGCCAGCAGCGACCAGAGGTCTCGCGTCTGGGGGGAGGATGGCTACACCTTC. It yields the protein CASSDQRSRVWGEDGYTF.